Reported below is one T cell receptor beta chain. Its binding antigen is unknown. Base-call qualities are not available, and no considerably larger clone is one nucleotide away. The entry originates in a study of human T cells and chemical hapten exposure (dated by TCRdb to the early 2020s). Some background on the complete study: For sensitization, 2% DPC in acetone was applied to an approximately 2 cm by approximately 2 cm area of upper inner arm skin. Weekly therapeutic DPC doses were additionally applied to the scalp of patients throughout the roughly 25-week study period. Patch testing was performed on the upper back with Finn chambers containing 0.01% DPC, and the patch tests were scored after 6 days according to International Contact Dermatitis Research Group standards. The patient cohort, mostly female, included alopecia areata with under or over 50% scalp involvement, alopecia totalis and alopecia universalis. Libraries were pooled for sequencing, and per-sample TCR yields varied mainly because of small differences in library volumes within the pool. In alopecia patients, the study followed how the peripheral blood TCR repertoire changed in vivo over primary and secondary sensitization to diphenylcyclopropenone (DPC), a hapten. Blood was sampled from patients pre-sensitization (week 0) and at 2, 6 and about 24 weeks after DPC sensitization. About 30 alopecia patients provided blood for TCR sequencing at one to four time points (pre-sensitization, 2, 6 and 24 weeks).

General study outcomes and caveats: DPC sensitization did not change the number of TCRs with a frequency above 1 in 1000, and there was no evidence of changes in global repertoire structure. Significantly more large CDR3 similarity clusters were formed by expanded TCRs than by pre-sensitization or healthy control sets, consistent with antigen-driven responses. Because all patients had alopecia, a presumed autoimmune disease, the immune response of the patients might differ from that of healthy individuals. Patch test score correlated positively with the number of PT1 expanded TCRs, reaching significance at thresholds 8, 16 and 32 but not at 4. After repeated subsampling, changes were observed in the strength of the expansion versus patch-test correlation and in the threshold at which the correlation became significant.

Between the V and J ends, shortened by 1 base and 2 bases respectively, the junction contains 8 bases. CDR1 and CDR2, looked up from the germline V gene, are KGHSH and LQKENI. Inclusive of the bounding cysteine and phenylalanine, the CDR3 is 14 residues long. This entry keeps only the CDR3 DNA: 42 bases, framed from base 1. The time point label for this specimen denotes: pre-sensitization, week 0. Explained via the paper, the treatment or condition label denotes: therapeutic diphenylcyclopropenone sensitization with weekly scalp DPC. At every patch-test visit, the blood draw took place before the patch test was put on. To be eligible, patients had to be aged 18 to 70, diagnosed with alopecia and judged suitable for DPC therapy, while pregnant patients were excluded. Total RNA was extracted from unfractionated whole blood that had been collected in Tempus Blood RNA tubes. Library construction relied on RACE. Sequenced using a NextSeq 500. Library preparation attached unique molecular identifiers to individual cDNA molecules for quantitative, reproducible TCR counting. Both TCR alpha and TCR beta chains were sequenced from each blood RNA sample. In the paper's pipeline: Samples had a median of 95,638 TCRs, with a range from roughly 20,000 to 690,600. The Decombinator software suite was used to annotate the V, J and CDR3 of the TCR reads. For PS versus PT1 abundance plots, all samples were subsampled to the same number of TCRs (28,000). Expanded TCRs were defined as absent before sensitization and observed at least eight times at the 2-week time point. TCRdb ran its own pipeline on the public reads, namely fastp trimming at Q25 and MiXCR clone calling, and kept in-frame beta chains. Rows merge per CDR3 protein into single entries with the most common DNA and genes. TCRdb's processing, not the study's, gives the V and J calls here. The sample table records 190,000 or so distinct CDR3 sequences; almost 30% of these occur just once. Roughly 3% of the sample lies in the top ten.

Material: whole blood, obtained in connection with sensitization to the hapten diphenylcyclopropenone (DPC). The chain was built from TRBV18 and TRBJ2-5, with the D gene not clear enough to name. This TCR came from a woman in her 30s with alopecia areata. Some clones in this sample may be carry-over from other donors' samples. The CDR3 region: CASSPLHRQETQYF. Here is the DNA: TGTGCCAGCTCACCACTCCACCGGCAAGAGACCCAGTACTTC. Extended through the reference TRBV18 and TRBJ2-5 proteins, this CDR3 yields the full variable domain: NAGVMQNPRHLVRRRGQEARLRCSPMKGHSHVYWYRQLPEEGLKFMVYLQKENIIDESGMPKERFSAEFPKEGPSILRIQQVVRGDSAAYFCASSPLHRQETQYFGPGTRLLVL.